This T cell receptor (beta chain) appears in the sequencing data of a study of blood T cell repertoires in COVID-19. The CDR3 runs to 14 residues. The germline gives CDR1 MNHNY, CDR2 SVGAGI (reference sequence). J was trimmed by 0 bases and V by 7 bases; bases with no gene match: 5. Authors' data handling: Cell counts per sample came from amplifying reference gene primers. The assay was immunoSEQ multiplex PCR, and TCRdb's table has in-frame clones only and misses some. D and trimming come from the DNA, and the V and J calls and clone size come from that table. This repertoire shows about 79,000 clones, approximately 90% found once; its top ten account for 14%.

The sequenced sample consisted of peripheral blood. The chain has TRBV6-6 and TRBJ1-1; 7 bases are a match to TRBD1. The TCR sequence derives from an older man with active or convalescent COVID-19. This chain's CDR3 is CASINRGLNTEAFF. The CDR3 nucleotides are TGTGCCAGCATCAACAGGGGTTTGAACACTGAAGCTTTCTTT.